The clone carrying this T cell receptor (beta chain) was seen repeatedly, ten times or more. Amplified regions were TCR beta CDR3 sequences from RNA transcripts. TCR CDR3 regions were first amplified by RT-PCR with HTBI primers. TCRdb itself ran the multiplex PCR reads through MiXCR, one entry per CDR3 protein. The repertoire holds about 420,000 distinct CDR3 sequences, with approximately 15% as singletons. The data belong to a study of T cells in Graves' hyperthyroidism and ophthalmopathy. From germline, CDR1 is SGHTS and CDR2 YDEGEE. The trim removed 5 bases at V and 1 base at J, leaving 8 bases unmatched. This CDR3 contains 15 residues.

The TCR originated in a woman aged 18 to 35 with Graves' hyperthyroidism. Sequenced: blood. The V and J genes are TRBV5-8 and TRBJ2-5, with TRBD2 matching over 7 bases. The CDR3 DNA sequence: TGTGCCAGCAGTCCCACCGGGACTATCCAAGAGACCCAGTACTTC. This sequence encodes CASSPTGTIQETQYF.